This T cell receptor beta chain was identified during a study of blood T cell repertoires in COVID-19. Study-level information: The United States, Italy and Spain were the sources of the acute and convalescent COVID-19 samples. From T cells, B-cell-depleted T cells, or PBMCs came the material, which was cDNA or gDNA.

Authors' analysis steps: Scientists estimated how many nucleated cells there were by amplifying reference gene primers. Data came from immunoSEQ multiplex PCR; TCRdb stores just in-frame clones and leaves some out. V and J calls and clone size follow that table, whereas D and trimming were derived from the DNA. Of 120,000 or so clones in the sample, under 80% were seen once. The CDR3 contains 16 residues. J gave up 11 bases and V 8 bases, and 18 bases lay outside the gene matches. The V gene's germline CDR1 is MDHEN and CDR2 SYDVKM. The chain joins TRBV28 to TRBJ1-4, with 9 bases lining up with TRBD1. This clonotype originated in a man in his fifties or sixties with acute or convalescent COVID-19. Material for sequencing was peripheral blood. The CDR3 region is CASGKYPGQGVAKLFF. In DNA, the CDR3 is TGTGCCAGCGGTAAATATCCGGGACAGGGAGTCGCGAAACTGTTTTTT.